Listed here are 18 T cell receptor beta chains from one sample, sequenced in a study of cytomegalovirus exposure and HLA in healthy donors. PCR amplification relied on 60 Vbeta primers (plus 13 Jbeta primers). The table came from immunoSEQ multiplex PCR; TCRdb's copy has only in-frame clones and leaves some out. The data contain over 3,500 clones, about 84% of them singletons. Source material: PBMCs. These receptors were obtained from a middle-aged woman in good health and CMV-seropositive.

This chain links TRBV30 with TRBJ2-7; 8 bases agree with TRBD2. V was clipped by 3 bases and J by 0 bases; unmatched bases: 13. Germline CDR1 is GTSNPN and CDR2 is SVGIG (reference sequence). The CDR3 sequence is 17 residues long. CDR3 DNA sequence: TGTGCCTGGAGGGGCTGGATTAGCGGGGCCGACTCCTACGAGCAGTACTTC. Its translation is CAWRGWISGADSYEQYF.

The CDR3 coding sequence is TGCGCCAGCAGCGCACAGGGACAAGGCACTGAAGCTTTCTTT. It yields the protein CASSAQGQGTEAFF. The V and J genes are TRBV5-1 and TRBJ1-1; weak D call: TRBD1 (6 bases). CDR3 length equals 14 residues. Looked up from germline, CDR1 is SGHRS and CDR2 is YFSETQ. V was trimmed by 4 bases and J by 4 bases, leaving 14 bases between them. The whole variable domain, filled in from reference TRBV5-1 and TRBJ1-1, reads KAGVTQTPRYLIKTRGQQVTLSCSPISGHRSVSWYQQTPGQGLQFLFEYFSETQRNKGNFPGRFSGRQFSNSRSEMNVSTLELGDSALYLCASSAQGQGTEAFFGQGTRLTVV.

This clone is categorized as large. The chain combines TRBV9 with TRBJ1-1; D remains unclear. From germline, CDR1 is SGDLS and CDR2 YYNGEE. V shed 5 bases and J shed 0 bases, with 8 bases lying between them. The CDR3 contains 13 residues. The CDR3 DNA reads TGTGCCAGCAGGTTCGGGATGAACACTGAAGCTTTCTTT. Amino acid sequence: CASRFGMNTEAFF.

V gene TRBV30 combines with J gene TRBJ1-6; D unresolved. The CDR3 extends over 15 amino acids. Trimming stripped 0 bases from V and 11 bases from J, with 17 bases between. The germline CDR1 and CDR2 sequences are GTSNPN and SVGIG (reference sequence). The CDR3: CAWSVLGRRGPPLHF. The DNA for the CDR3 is TGTGCCTGGAGTGTACTGGGTCGGCGGGGTCCACCCCTCCACTTT.

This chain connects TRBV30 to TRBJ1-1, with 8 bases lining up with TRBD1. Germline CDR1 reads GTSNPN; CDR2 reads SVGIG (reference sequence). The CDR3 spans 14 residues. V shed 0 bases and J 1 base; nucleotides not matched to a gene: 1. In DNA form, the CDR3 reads TGTGCCTGGAGTGTCGGACAGGGGAACACTGAAGCTTTCTTT. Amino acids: CAWSVGQGNTEAFF.

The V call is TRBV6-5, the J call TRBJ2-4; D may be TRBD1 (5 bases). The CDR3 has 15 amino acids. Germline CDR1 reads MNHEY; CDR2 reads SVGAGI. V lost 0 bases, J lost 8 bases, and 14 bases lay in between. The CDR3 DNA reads TGTGCCAGCAGTTACTCGACCCAGGGCCGGGACATTCAGTACTTC. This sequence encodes CASSYSTQGRDIQYF.

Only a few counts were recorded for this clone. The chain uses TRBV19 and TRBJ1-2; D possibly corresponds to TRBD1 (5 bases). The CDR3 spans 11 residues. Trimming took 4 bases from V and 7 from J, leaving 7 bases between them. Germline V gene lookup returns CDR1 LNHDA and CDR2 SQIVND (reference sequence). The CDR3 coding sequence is TGTGCCAGTAGTACAGGGCTTGGCTACACCTTC. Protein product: CASSTGLGYTF.

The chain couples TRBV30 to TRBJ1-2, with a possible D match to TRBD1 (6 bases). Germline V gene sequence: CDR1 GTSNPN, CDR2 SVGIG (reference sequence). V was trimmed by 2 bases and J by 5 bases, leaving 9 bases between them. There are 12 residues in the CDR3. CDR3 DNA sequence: TGTGCCTGGAGTTCAACAGGGTATGGCTACACCTTC. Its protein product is CAWSSTGYGYTF.

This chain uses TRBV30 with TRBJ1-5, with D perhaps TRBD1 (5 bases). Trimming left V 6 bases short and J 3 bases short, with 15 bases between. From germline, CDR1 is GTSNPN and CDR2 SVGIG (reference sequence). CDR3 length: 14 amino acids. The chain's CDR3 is CACRLAGPNQPQHF. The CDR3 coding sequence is TGTGCCTGCCGACTGGCGGGGCCCAATCAGCCCCAGCATTTT.

The CDR3 sequence is CAWSEGYSNYGYTF. The CDR3 nucleotides are TGTGCCTGGAGTGAGGGGTACTCTAACTATGGCTACACCTTC. The genes are TRBV30 and TRBJ1-2, with a possible D match to TRBD1 (5 bases). The V gene lost 1 base and the J gene lost 0 bases, with 9 bases spanning the gap. This CDR3 has 14 residues. The germline CDR1 and CDR2 sequences are GTSNPN and SVGIG (reference sequence).

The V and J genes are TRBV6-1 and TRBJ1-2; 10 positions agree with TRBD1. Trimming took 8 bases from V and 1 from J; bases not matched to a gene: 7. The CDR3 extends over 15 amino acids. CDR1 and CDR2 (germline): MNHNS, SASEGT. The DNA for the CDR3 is TGTGCCAGCGGACAGGGGGACACACGTAACTATGGCTACACCTTC. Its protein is CASGQGDTRNYGYTF.

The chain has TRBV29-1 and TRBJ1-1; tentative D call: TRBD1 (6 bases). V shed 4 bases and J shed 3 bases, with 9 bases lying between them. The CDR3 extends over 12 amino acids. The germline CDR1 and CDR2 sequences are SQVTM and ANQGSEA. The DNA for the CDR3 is TGCAGCGTTGGGGCAGGGGACACTGAAGCTTTCTTT. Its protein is CSVGAGDTEAFF.

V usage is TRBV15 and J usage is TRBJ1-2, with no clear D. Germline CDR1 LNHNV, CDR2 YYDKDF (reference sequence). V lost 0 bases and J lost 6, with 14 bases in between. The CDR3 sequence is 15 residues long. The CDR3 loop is CATSRDGRTWDGYTF. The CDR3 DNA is TGTGCCACCAGCAGAGATGGGAGAACTTGGGATGGCTACACCTTC.

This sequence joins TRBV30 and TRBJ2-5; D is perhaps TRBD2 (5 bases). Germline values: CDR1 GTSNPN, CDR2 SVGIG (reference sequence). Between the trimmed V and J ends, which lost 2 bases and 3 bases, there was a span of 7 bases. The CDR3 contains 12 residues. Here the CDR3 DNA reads TGTGCCTGGAGTTTGACTAAAGAGACCCAGTACTTC. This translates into CAWSLTKETQYF.

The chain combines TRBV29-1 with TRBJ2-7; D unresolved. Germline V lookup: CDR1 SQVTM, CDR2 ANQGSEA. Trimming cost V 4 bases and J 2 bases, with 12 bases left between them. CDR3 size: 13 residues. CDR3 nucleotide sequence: TGCAGCGTTGTGGGTGGCGGTCCCTACGAGCAGTACTTC. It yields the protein CSVVGGGPYEQYF.

CDR3 loop: CAWTAQTNTEAFF. For the CDR3, the DNA is TGTGCCTGGACGGCACAGACGAACACTGAAGCTTTCTTT. V is TRBV30 and J is TRBJ1-1; no clear D gene. From germline, CDR1 is GTSNPN and CDR2 SVGIG (reference sequence). The CDR3 loop spans 13 amino acids. V was pared by 4 bases and J by 1 base, with 10 bases between.

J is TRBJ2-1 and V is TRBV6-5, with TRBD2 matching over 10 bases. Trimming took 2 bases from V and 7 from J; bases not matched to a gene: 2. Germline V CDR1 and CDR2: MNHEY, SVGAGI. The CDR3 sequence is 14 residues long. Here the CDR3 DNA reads TGTGCCAGCAGTTACGGGACTAGCGAGAATGAGCAGTTCTTC. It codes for CASSYGTSENEQFF.

The CDR3 spells CASQSQSGTEAFF. DNA for the CDR3: TGTGCCTCCCAATCCCAGTCAGGGACTGAAGCTTTCTTT. The chain has TRBV30 and TRBJ1-1, with D possibly TRBD1 on 5 matching bases. This CDR3 spans 13 amino acids. Germline CDR1 reads GTSNPN; CDR2 reads SVGIG (reference sequence). V was trimmed by 7 bases and J by 5 bases, leaving 17 bases between them.